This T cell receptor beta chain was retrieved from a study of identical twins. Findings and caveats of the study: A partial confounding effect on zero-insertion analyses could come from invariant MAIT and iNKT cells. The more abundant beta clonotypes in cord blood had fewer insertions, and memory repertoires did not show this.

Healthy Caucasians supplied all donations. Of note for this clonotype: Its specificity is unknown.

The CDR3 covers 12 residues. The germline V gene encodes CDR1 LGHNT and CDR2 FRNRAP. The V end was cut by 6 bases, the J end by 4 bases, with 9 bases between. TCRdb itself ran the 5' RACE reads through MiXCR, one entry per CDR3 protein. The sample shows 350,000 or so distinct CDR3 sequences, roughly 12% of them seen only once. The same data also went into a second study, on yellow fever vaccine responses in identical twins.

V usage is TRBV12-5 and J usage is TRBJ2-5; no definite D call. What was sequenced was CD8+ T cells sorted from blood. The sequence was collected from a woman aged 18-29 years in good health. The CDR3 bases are TGTGCTAGTGGACCAGGTCGAGAGACCCAGTACTTC. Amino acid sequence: CASGPGRETQYF.